This TCR beta chain came from a study of cytomegalovirus exposure and HLA in healthy donors (dated by TCRdb to the late 2010s). Notes on the research overall: An earlier analysis of roughly 500 of the donors reported about 300 Gb of sequence data and 95 million to 130 million unique TCR beta sequences obtained from approximately 180 million T cells. An early release that covered 500 to 800 HLA-typed donors contained 300 to 350 gigabases of sequencing data and tens of millions of unique TCR sequences. Of the roughly 400 genotyped donors, 65% to 90% were placed in the genetic ancestry cluster associated with self-reported Caucasian donors. The study was designed to test whether signatures of past pathogen exposure could be identified by cataloging public T cell receptors. Using immunosequencing, the study profiled T cell repertoires from fewer than 700 subjects and related those repertoires to cytomegalovirus serostatus. In addition to the first cohort of roughly 670 subjects, a separate validation cohort of approximately 130 different subjects was used. To predict cytomegalovirus infection status, the study combined high-throughput TCR immunosequencing, statistical association of individual TCRs with disease status, and machine learning. A later analysis re-examined previously published TCR beta repertoires from over 500 donors and added high-resolution HLA genotyping to investigate patterns of TCR occurrence. Rather than drawing on any new phenotypic data, the later analysis identified candidate immune exposures from TCR beta sequences and the way those sequences occurred across donors. An earlier analysis of some 600 of the donors applied high-throughput TCR beta sequencing to assess whether each TCR beta V gene segment acted as functional or pseudogenic. Donor age, sex, ethnicity and CMV serostatus were collected together with the repertoire data. A later genetic analysis used genome-wide SNP genotypes for about 65% of the 666 donors, treating that subset as a discovery cohort. All discovery cohort repertoires had been generated using a single sequencing platform. HLA typing covered class I and class II loci at four-digit resolution. Typing coverage varied by locus: about 620-640 donors for A, B, C, DRB1 and DQB1; under 550 for DQA1; approximately 610 for DPA1; some 470 for DPB1. Several DR-DQ haplotypes were treated as single units for association and clustering because of strong linkage in the cohort. On average, roughly 250,000 unique TCR beta nucleotide sequences were sequenced per donor among a few hundred genotyped donors of the cohort, with approximately 18% of those sequences being non-productive. Overall study results and their limits: In a later analysis, HLA-associated TCR beta chains showed more clonal expansion and lower generation probabilities than non-associated chains that were equally common. Some IMGT-functional V segments, including TRBV6-2 and TRBV6-3, could not be told apart with the 87-base-pair reads, so those segments were excluded. In an earlier analysis of about 600 of the donors, most TCR beta V segments appeared in productive rearrangements about 87% or about 30% of the time, broadly matching IMGT annotations. Roughly uniform sequencing depth across donors was assumed in presence/absence analyses, although this assumption may not hold. Several of the top co-occurrence clusters appeared to be linked to parvovirus B19, influenza, CMV and Epstein-Barr virus, according to a later analysis. Immune exposure information for the cohort was limited to CMV serostatus. The classifier was reported to diagnose cytomegalovirus status with high specificity and sensitivity in both the original and validation cohorts. A further reported finding was that TCR beta sequences accurately predicted the HLA-A and HLA-B alleles for most subjects in the first cohort. Because HLA typing was missing for some donors at each locus, association tests included only the typed subset. The authors suggested that the approach could potentially be generalized to other disease states and immunological phenotypes. Compared with the roughly 720-donor mean, donors in an Asian-associated ancestry cluster had fewer N-insertions in productive TCRs, according to a later genetic analysis. A later analysis found that TCR association rates varied across HLA loci, with DRB1 alleles showing the most associated TCRs and HLA-C alleles the fewest. The study listed 164 TCR beta chains as associated with cytomegalovirus. Most TCR sequences were observed very rarely across donors, whereas some public TCRs were present in many individuals. Correlated functional status among segregating V segments might reflect linkage disequilibrium, but an unknown experimental factor could not be ruled out. A later analysis associated about 17,000 TCR beta sequences with specific HLA alleles at a false discovery rate of 0.05. Strong co-occurrence of HLA alleles, especially DR and DQ, made assigning TCR associations to individual alleles difficult. Most CMV-associated TCR beta chains appeared to be HLA-restricted in a later analysis, and the HLA associations seemed to be driven largely by CMV exposure. A few of the identified cytomegalovirus-associated TCR beta chains were confirmed in vitro to be specific for cytomegalovirus antigens. A cluster of highly shared sequence variants was judged likely to be a technical artifact of the sequencing pipeline. Because counts were too low, roughly 17 rarely observed V segments, including chromosome 9 orphons, were left out of the earlier analysis of some 600 of the donors. A later genetic analysis associated a missense DCLRE1C variant with V-gene and J-gene trimming of TCR beta chains, and an independent cohort replicated the association. Only TCR beta chains were sequenced in this cohort, and the absence of alpha or paired-chain data limited detectable features.

The cohort was made up of 650 to 700 healthy bone marrow donors. At the time of sampling, all cohort members were nominally healthy, though unrecorded immune exposures were likely present. The donor was CMV seropositive and was included in the group of 250 to 300 seropositive cohort members. Every donor gave a peripheral blood sample, and the peripheral blood mononuclear cells from that sample were used for TCR beta sequencing. Genomic DNA was extracted from the blood cell samples with the Qiagen DNeasy Blood Extraction Kit. The method behind the library was the immunoSEQ multiplex PCR assay. The multiplex PCR relied on a mix of 60 forward primers for TCR Vbeta segments and 13 reverse primers for TCR Jbeta segments. The CDR3 region of rearranged TCR beta genes was amplified from genomic DNA by a multiplex PCR assay. Amplified TCR beta libraries were sequenced as 87-base-pair reads on the Illumina HiSeq System. The paper's data handling went like this. A later analysis counted approximately 84 million unique TCR beta chains across the approximately 700 repertoires, and roughly 10 million of these chains were shared by at least two donors. Raw reads were error-corrected and collapsed into unique sequences with a nearest-neighbor algorithm that merged closely related sequences to remove PCR and sequencing errors. To assign V, D and J gene segments, CDR3 sequences were aligned to IMGT reference sequences. For a sequence to be retained, a match of at least six nucleotides to both a V gene segment and a J gene segment was required. A rearrangement was called productive if the CDR3 had no stop codons and remained in frame with V and J, and every other rearrangement was called non-productive. CDR3 was defined by IMGT convention, running from the second conserved V-encoded cysteine to the conserved J-encoded phenylalanine. Sequences without an unambiguous match to a single V gene segment were excluded from the earlier analysis of about 640 of the donors. An earlier analysis of fewer than 750 of the donors classified V segments as functional when productive rearrangements were above 56.7% and as segregating when the standard deviation between donors was above 5%. A statistical classification framework was built for diagnosing cytomegalovirus status from the catalog of TCR beta chain sequences. V and J gene assignment, in a later analysis, came from comparing TCR nucleotide sequences with IMGT/GENE-DB human TR gene sequences. Using the TCRdist pipeline, a later analysis assigned CDR3 sequences along with most-parsimonious VDJ recombination scenarios. A later analysis defined each TCR beta chain by its CDR3 amino acid sequence plus V-gene family, and excluded reads lacking a unique V-gene family. A later analysis removed 500 to 600 highly shared, low-generation-probability nucleotide sequences to deal with suspected cross-contamination and a sequencing artifact. In a later analysis, a clonal expansion index was calculated for each public chain from normalized within-repertoire ranks of inferred template counts. In a later analysis, generation probabilities were computed with a VDJ recombination model fitted to out-of-frame rearrangements, and the resulting probabilities were checked against IGoR. Hypergeometric tests were used in a later analysis to score TCR-TCR, TCR-HLA and TCR-CMV co-occurrence, with a repertoire-size bias correction applied to the TCR pairs. A later analysis estimated false discovery rates by permuting HLA or CMV assignments 20 times. In a later analysis, co-occurring TCRs were grouped using DBSCAN, and TCRdist sequence similarity was added for clustering within HLA-allele-positive subsets. Repertoires with fewer than 30,000 or more than 120,000 public chains were left out of co-occurrence clustering, as were several repertoires with anomalous nucleotide sharing. TCRdb re-hosts the immuneACCESS table, in-frame sequences only. Its copies lack some clones; in the studies checked, an unresolved V gene accounts for under half of them, and the cause for the rest is not known. D and trimming were read from the DNA, whereas the V and J calls and clone size are those reported in that table. For this sample there are about 160,000 clones; just under 80% appear just once. The ten top clones hold 1% of the sample.

CDR1 SGHTA and CDR2 FQGNSA are derived from the germline V gene. Clipping removes 6 bases from V and 5 bases from J, with 15 as the unmatched junction base count. The CDR3 starts with the cysteine, ends with the phenylalanine, and has 18 residues. Only the CDR3 region is kept as DNA, spanning 54 bases read in frame from base 1. This clone was recorded a few times. What this receptor recognizes is not known. Base-call qualities are not available, and no considerably larger clone is one nucleotide away. Sample: PBMCs. Here the chain combines TRBV7-2 and TRBJ2-2; 10 nucleotides in the junction match TRBD2. This TCR was sampled from a woman aged 50 to 65 in good health and CMV-seropositive. The CDR3 region has the sequence CASSRIVGASGRTGELFF. Here is the DNA: TGTGCCAGCAGTCGTATTGTGGGGGCTAGCGGGAGAACCGGGGAGCTGTTTTTT.